These 10 T cell receptor beta chains originate from one sample sequenced in a study of graft-versus-host responses after intestinal transplantation. The antigens of these receptors remain unknown. The protocol was immunoSEQ multiplex PCR, while the TCRdb copy is restricted to in-frame clones and leaves out a portion. This sample has 90,000 to 150,000 clones, with about 93% found just once. Sequencing used unstimulated CD4+ T cells sorted from spleen or lymph node cells, obtained before intestinal transplant. These receptors all stem from a human donor who received an intestinal transplant.

The chain links TRBV11-2 to TRBJ1-2; D not certain. V was cut by 4 bases and J by 4 bases, with 19 bases left in between. Germline loops: CDR1 SGHAT, CDR2 FQNNGV. This CDR3 contains 16 residues. DNA for the CDR3: TGTGCCAGCAGCTCCTCCGGTCCCAGGAGATTCTATGGCTACACCTTC. Its protein product is CASSSSGPRRFYGYTF.

The chain joins TRBV29-1 to TRBJ2-7, with a possible D match to TRBD2 (6 bases). V lost 4 bases and J lost 6, with 7 bases in between. Per the germline V gene, CDR1 is SQVTM and CDR2 is ANQGSEA. The CDR3 is made up of 10 amino acids. CDR3 DNA: TGCAGCGTTGGGACTACCGAGCAGTACTTC. Protein sequence: CSVGTTEQYF.

V usage is TRBV2 and J usage is TRBJ2-5, with 14 nucleotides matching TRBD2. Germline CDR1 SNHLY, CDR2 FYNNEI. CDR3 length: 15 residues. The ends lost 5 bases at V and 5 bases at J; junction bases unmatched: 4. The CDR3 reads CASSHRTSGGETQYF. The DNA of the CDR3 is TGTGCCAGCAGTCATCGGACTAGCGGGGGGGAGACCCAGTACTTC.

V is TRBV6-6 and J is TRBJ2-7; 7 bases line up with TRBD2. Per the germline V gene, CDR1 is MNHNY and CDR2 is SVGAGI (reference sequence). V lost 6 bases and J lost 2; bases outside the gene matches: 7. The CDR3 has 14 amino acids. The CDR3 sequence is CASSPGTTTYEQYF. In nucleotides, the CDR3 is TGTGCCAGCAGCCCCGGGACTACCACCTACGAGCAGTACTTC.

This chain connects TRBV7-9 to TRBJ1-1, with 9 bases identical to TRBD1. This CDR3 contains 17 residues. Trimming cost V 4 bases and J 1 base; bases outside gene matches: 10. The germline gives CDR1 SEHNR, CDR2 FQNEAQ (reference sequence). CDR3 sequence (DNA): TGTGCCAGCAGCTCGATCCCCCGGGACAGGGAGAACACTGAAGCTTTCTTT. Residues: CASSSIPRDRENTEAFF.

This chain links TRBV25-1 with TRBJ1-3; 9 bases match TRBD1. The germline V gene has CDR1 MGHDK and CDR2 SYGVNS. This CDR3 comprises 18 residues. Trimming cost V 4 bases and J 0 bases; bases outside gene matches: 10. CDR3 loop: CASSGQYRGLLSGNTIYF. The CDR3 DNA reads as TGTGCCAGCAGTGGACAATACAGGGGGCTCCTCTCTGGAAACACCATATATTTT. The full variable domain, its missing parts supplied by reference TRBV25-1 and TRBJ1-3, is EADIYQTPRYLVIGTGKKITLECSQTMGHDKMYWYQQDPGMELHLIHYSYGVNSTEKGDLSSESTVSRIRTEHFPLTLESARPSHTSQYLCASSGQYRGLLSGNTIYFGEGSWLTVV.

This clone has a single count. The V and J genes are TRBV30 and TRBJ2-1; 10 bases are shared with TRBD2. There are 15 residues in the CDR3. Germline loops: CDR1 GTSNPN, CDR2 SVGIG (reference sequence). Unmatched junction bases numbered 5, after V lost 4 bases and J lost 2 bases. CDR3 coding DNA: TGTGCCTGGAAATCGCTAGCGGGGGCCTACAATGAGCAGTTCTTC. This sequence encodes CAWKSLAGAYNEQFF.

This clone was seen more than once but under ten times. This chain joins TRBV30 and TRBJ2-1, with 8 bases that match TRBD2. Germline trimming cut 2 bases from V and 3 bases from J; bases unmatched to any gene: 12. CDR1 GTSNPN and CDR2 SVGIG come from the germline V gene (reference sequence). CDR3 length: 17 amino acids. CDR3 coding DNA: TGTGCCTGGAGTTTGGGACTAGTCATGCAGAACTACAATGAGCAGTTCTTC. This translates into CAWSLGLVMQNYNEQFF.

The chain employs TRBV25-1 and TRBJ1-2; D is unclear. V was clipped by 2 bases and J by 5 bases, with 12 bases between them. This CDR3 is 14 amino acids long. CDR1 is MGHDK and CDR2 is SYGVNS in the germline V gene. This chain's CDR3 is CASSELATRYGYTF. The CDR3 coding sequence is TGTGCCAGCAGTGAACTGGCTACGAGGTATGGCTACACCTTC.

This sequence joins TRBV6-6 and TRBJ1-1, with 10 positions matching TRBD1. Germline loops: CDR1 MNHNY, CDR2 SVGAGI (reference sequence). This CDR3 has 16 amino acids. V dropped 6 bases and J dropped 3; count of bases not matched to a gene: 10. CDR3 sequence reads: CASRPGQGFGYTEAFF. The CDR3 nucleotides are TGTGCCAGCAGGCCGGGACAGGGGTTTGGTTACACTGAAGCTTTCTTT.